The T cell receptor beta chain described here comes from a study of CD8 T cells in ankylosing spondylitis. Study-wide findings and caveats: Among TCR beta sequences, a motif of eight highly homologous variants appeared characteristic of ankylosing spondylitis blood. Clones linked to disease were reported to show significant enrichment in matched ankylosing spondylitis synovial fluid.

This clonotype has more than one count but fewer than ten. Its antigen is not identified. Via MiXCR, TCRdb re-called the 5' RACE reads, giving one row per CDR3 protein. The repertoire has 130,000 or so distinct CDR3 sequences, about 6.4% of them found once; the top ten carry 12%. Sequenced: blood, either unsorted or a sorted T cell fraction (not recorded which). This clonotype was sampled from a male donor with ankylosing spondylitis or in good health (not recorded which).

This CDR3 is CASTHNFQETQYF. In DNA form, the CDR3 reads TGTGCCAGCACCCACAACTTCCAAGAGACCCAGTACTTC. This sequence joins TRBV6-2 or TRBV6-3 and TRBJ2-5; D not resolved. Germline CDR1 MNHEY, CDR2 SVGEGT. CDR3 length equals 13 residues. V lost 7 bases and J lost 1, with 10 bases in between.